The clone carrying this TCR beta chain occurred a few times. This sample was included in a study of T cells in Graves' hyperthyroidism and ophthalmopathy. The junction had 18 bases not matched to a gene; V was cut back by 2 bases and J by 5 bases. Germline assignment: CDR1 SGDLS and CDR2 YYNGEE. CDR3 length equals 18 residues. What was amplified from RNA transcripts were TCR beta CDR3 regions. Carried out on the TCR CDR3, a first-round RT-PCR used the HTBI primer set. TCRdb processed the multiplex PCR reads anew with MiXCR; each CDR3 protein has one entry. Of more than 300,000 distinct CDR3 sequences in the sample, roughly 20% are singletons; the top ten hold 40%.

V usage is TRBV9 and J usage is TRBJ2-5; 7 bases match TRBD2. The TCR comes from a man younger than 30 with Graves' ophthalmopathy. Sequenced: blood. The CDR3 loop reads CASSVSPPGRGTGETQYF. As DNA, the CDR3 is TGTGCCAGCAGCGTTTCCCCCCCAGGGCGGGGGACCGGGGAGACCCAGTACTTC.